The 4 T cell receptor beta chains below all came from one sample that was sequenced in a study of CD8 T cells in Susac syndrome. Random-hexamer reverse transcription was applied to roughly 0.45 to 1 ug RNA. Using its own MiXCR run on the immunoSEQ multiplex PCR reads, TCRdb lists one record per CDR3 protein. Of hundreds of thousands of distinct CDR3 sequences in the sample, approximately 90% were seen once. Sample: CD8+ T cells from PBMCs. These receptors all stem from a human donor with multiple sclerosis.

The CDR3 coding sequence is TGTGCCAGCAGCTTATGGTGGGGAGAACACGCTGGAAACACCATATATTTT. The encoded protein is CASSLWWGEHAGNTIYF. The chain carries TRBV7-9 and TRBJ1-3; D not certain. The CDR3 spans 17 residues. Looked up from germline, CDR1 is SEHNR and CDR2 is FQNEAQ (reference sequence). Trimming stripped 2 bases from V and 2 bases from J, with 16 bases between.

The chain couples TRBV19 to TRBJ2-6; D perhaps matches TRBD1 (5 bases). CDR1 is LNHDA and CDR2 is SQIVND in the germline V gene (reference sequence). The CDR3 length is 16 residues. Trimming took off 3 bases at V and 1 base at J, with 10 bases between the two ends. As DNA, the CDR3 is TGTGCCAGTAGTATGGGCAGGGCTTCTGGGGCCAACGTCCTGACTTTC. Protein sequence: CASSMGRASGANVLTF.

This chain connects TRBV11-2 to TRBJ2-7; 8 bases are shared with TRBD2. This CDR3 spans 13 amino acids. In germline, CDR1 is SGHAT, CDR2 FQNNGV. V shed 1 base and J 6 bases; nucleotides not matched to a gene: 2. The CDR3 sequence: CASSLVTSGEQYF. CDR3 coding DNA: TGTGCCAGCAGCTTAGTAACTAGCGGCGAGCAGTACTTC.

The chain joins TRBV12-3 or TRBV12-4 to TRBJ2-7; 10 bases fit TRBD2. The CDR3 runs 15 residues. The V segment lost 4 bases and the J segment 3 bases; nucleotides outside the gene matches: 6. The CDR3 DNA reads as TGTGCCAGCAGTTCCCTACTAGCGGGGTACTACGAGCAGTACTTC. Protein: CASSSLLAGYYEQYF.